This T cell receptor beta chain was recorded in a study of human T cells and chemical hapten exposure. General study results and limits: Versus controls, significantly more large CDR3 similarity clusters arose from expanded TCRs.

This clonotype has more than one count but fewer than ten. Its specificity is unknown. Documented time point: patch test 1, 2 weeks after DPC sensitization. Noted treatment: therapeutic diphenylcyclopropenone sensitization with weekly scalp DPC. MiXCR, applied by TCRdb to the RACE reads, yields one record per CDR3 protein. The sample records 74,000 or so distinct CDR3 sequences, over 9% being singletons. This clonotype originated in a woman aged 45-65 years with alopecia areata. Some clones in this sample may be carry-over from other donors' samples. The specimen comprised whole blood, sampled in connection with sensitization to the hapten diphenylcyclopropenone (DPC).

CDR3 sequence: CASRDVGEAGNNSPLHF. CDR3 in DNA: TGTGCCAGCAGAGACGTTGGGGAAGCGGGGAATAATTCACCCCTCCACTTT. V and J are TRBV12-3 or TRBV12-4 and TRBJ1-6; D is unresolved. This CDR3 has 17 amino acids. With 6 bases removed from V and 5 bases from J, the gap between germline ends came to 20 bases.